A selection of T cell receptor beta chains follows, all from one sample in a study of blood T cell repertoires in COVID-19. The method was immunoSEQ multiplex PCR; TCRdb's version includes in-frame clones alone and lacks a portion of them. The data contain roughly 70,000 clones, under 90% of them singletons. The sequencing input was peripheral blood. The receptor set was obtained from a man between 70 and 80 years old who had recovered from COVID-19. Both conserved end residues are part of each CDR3. Size values are once, few and many counts, or a class for expanded clones, and some rows have none.

v_call,clone_size,cdr3_length,cdr3_aa
TRBV30,NA,12,CALGQVSYEQYF
TRBV6-5,NA,15,CASSFTLSSYNEQFF
TRBV28,NA,16,CASSPPGQVPNSPLHF
TRBV6-5,NA,14,CASSSTRGGETQYF
TRBV27,NA,14,CASSYRLLANEQFF
TRBV5-1,once,14,CASSLGTLREKLFF
TRBV19,NA,13,CASSSGGYSPLHF
TRBV20-1,NA,10,CSAYKNEQFF
TRBV7-2,NA,16,CASSPPRATNTGELFF
TRBV7-2,NA,14,CASSSLSSTDTQYF
TRBV28,few,17,CASRGQGALRSGNTIYF
TRBV4-2,NA,17,CASSRQGGTGIGTEAFF
TRBV5-6,NA,14,CASTRFGESYEQYF
TRBV10-3,NA,15,CAISETAGGADTQYF
TRBV4-3,NA,19,CASSQALGTSGRSTDTQYF
TRBV10-3,NA,12,CAIGGQDYEQYF
TRBV6-2/TRBV6-3,NA,14,CASSYVQGRETQYF
TRBV11-3,once,15,CASSSGPWANTEAFF
TRBV4-2,NA,13,CASSQGDRETKYF
TRBV5-4,NA,13,CASSLGGGFEAFF
TRBV6-1,NA,15,CASSNPGQGAYEQFF
TRBV19,NA,14,CASSPTGTDYEQYF
TRBV28,NA,15,CASSPPGTLSYEQYF
TRBV6-2/TRBV6-3,NA,17,CASSYSVGEGLQETQYF
TRBV6-5,NA,14,CASSPLEGSTEAFF
TRBV28,NA,15,CASSPGGIITDTQYF
TRBV30,NA,15,CAWSPYSDSRYEQYF
TRBV10-3,NA,15,CAISESRLDTGELFF
TRBV5-1,NA,15,CASSGGGSLVSEQFF
TRBV6-5,NA,14,CATSQTGRNQPQHF
TRBV5-4,once,13,CASSSGQGMGQYF
TRBV27,NA,15,CASSSTGGANEKLFF